This section outlines one T cell receptor beta chain sequence together with its context. Its antigen is undetermined. Looked up from germline, CDR1 is MNHEY and CDR2 is SMNVEV (reference sequence). The V gene end was trimmed by 3 bases and the J gene end by 4 bases; junction bases not matched to a gene: 5. This CDR3 is built from 14 residues. The table came from immunoSEQ multiplex PCR; TCRdb's copy has only in-frame clones and leaves some out. Of hundreds of thousands of clones detected, about 90% appear once; the ten largest clones hold about 11%. The data stem from a study of cytomegalovirus exposure and HLA in healthy donors. Findings of the study overall: The study put some 150 TCR beta chains on its list as cytomegalovirus-associated. The study found most TCR sequences rare, yet found some public TCRs in many donors.

The chain carries TRBV27 and TRBJ1-1; 7 positions agree with TRBD1. The sequence was obtained from a man aged 18 to 30 in good health and CMV-seropositive. Source material: PBMCs. The CDR3 DNA reads TGTGCCAGCAGTTTGACAGGGTCGGGCACTGAAGCTTTCTTT. Its protein is CASSLTGSGTEAFF.